These 2 T cell receptor beta chains originate from one sample sequenced in a study of early T cells in non-severe SARS-CoV-2 infection (dated by TCRdb to the early 2020s). The library was prepared using 5' RACE. For sequencing, a NextSeq 500 was employed. TCRdb handled the public reads itself, with Q25 trimming in fastp and clone calling in MiXCR, and kept productive beta chains. For every CDR3 protein sequence, its rows merge into one entry that carries the most common genes and DNA. This sample has tens of thousands of distinct CDR3 sequences in its table, and under 15% of those were observed once. The ten most abundant clones make up less than 7% of the sample. The source material was whole blood. These receptors were taken from an adult who was a healthcare worker with PCR-confirmed SARS-CoV-2 infection or an uninfected control (not recorded which).

This clonotype was seen more than once but under ten times. The CDR3 DNA is TGTGCCAGCTCACCGATGGTTGCGGGGGCCAACGTCCTGACTTTC. Protein: CASSPMVAGANVLTF. The chain carries TRBV18 and TRBJ2-6; D uncertain. Trimming shortened V by 3 bases and J by 4 bases, and 10 bases separated the two germline ends. This CDR3 region has 15 residues. CDR1 and CDR2 (germline): KGHSH, LQKENI.

The chain recombines TRBV6-6 with TRBJ1-1, with TRBD1 as a possible D gene (5 bases). Germline lookup yields CDR1 MNHNY and CDR2 SVGAGI (reference sequence). V lost 4 bases, J lost 5 bases, and 8 bases lay in between. CDR3 length: 12 residues. The CDR3 DNA sequence: TGTGCCAGCAGTTGGGGGGGGACTGAAGCTTTCTTT. Its protein is CASSWGGTEAFF.